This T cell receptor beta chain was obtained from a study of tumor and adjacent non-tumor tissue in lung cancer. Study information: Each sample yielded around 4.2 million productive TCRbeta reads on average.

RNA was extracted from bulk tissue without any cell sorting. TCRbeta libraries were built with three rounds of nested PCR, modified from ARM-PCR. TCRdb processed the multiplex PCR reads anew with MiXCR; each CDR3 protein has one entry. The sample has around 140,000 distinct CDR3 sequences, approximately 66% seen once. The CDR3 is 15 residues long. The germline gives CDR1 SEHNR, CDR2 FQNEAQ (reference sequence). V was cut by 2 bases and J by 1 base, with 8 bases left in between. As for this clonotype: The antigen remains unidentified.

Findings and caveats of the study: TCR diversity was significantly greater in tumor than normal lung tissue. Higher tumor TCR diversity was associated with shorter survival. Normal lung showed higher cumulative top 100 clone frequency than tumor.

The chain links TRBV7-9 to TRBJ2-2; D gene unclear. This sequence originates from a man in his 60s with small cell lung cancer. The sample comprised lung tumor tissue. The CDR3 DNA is TGTGCCAGCAGCTTACAGGCTCGGAACACCGGGGAGCTGTTTTTT. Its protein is CASSLQARNTGELFF.